The subject of this entry is one TCR beta chain. Its antigen remains unidentified. This sample stems from a study of response to subunit inactivated influenza vaccine. Overall study findings and caveats: Each seasonal influenza vaccination, the authors suggested, recruits few new T cells.

TCRdb processed the RT-PCR reads anew with MiXCR; each CDR3 protein has one entry. The sample carries roughly 790,000 distinct CDR3 sequences, over 20% recorded once. V was shortened by 1 base and J by 6 bases, with 18 bases between the two germline ends. CDR1 is SGHVS and CDR2 is FQNEAQ in the germline V gene. This CDR3 contains 16 residues. This specimen consisted of PBMCs from blood, obtained 5 to 6 days after vaccination. J is TRBJ2-5 and V is TRBV7-8; D tentatively reads TRBD1 or TRBD2 (5 bases each). The TCR comes from a man aged 50-59 years who received an inactivated influenza vaccine. The CDR3 bases are TGTGCCAGCAGCTTAGGGGGGAGCGTTAGCTCGAAGACCCAGTACTTC. It specifies CASSLGGSVSSKTQYF.